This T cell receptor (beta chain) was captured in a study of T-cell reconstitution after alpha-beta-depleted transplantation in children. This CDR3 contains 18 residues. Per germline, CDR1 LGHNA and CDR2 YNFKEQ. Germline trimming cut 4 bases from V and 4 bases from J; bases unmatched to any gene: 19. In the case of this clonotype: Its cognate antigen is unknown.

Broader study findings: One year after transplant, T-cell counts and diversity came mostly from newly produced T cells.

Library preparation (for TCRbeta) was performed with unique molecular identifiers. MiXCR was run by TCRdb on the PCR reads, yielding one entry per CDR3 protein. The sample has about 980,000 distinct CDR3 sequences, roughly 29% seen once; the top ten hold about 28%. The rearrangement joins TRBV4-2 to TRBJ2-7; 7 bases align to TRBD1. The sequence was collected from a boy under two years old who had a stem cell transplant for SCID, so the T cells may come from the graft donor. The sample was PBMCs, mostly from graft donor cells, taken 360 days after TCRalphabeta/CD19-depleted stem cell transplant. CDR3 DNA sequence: TGTGCCAGCAGCCTACGACAAGGGGGCGGGTTTCAAAGGTACGAGCAGTACTTC. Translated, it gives CASSLRQGGGFQRYEQYF.